This T cell receptor (beta chain) was retrieved from a study of T cell responses to AZD1222 COVID-19 vaccine. CDR1 MDHEN and CDR2 SYDVKM come from the germline V gene. V dropped 7 bases and J dropped 3 bases, with 6 bases sitting between them. This CDR3 has 11 amino acids. Study-wide results and limits: Targets within unmutated variant regions were reportedly found for nearly half of spike-specific TCRs. Donors, mostly white British, included more females; clonal diversity was possibly underestimated. Spike-wide coverage was observed for vaccine-associated CD4 TCRs, with dominant responses at 160-218 and 743-854. Spike-specific TCR repertoires showed rising breadth and depth after two AZD1222 doses.

Clones were read by immunoSEQ multiplex PCR, and TCRdb kept only the in-frame ones, dropping some. Here the sample spans more than 250,000 clones, 85% to 95% being singletons. A note on this clone: Its specificity is not known.

Sequencing used peripheral blood, obtained on day 0 of AZD1222 vaccination. The sequence derives from an adult in good health. The chain recombines TRBV28 with TRBJ1-1; D is uncertain. The CDR3 DNA reads TGTGCCAGCACTACTCACACTGAAGCTTTCTTT. Translating it yields CASTTHTEAFF.